The 28 T cell receptor beta chains reported below all come from one sample, sequenced in a study of T cells in Graves' hyperthyroidism and ophthalmopathy. Amplification of TCR beta CDR3 regions was performed using RNA transcripts as template. The TCR CDR3 first-round RT-PCR relied on the HTBI primer set. TCRdb reprocessed the multiplex PCR reads via MiXCR and lists one record per CDR3 protein. The table lists about 340,000 distinct CDR3 sequences, 15% to 20% of them singletons, with about half in the top ten. The sequencing input was blood. All receptors derive from a woman aged 45-65 years with Graves' hyperthyroidism.

This clonotype was seen many times. The chain joins TRBV2 to TRBJ2-7; unclear D gene. Germline CDR1 reads SNHLY; CDR2 reads FYNNEI. This CDR3 comprises 11 residues. V lost 3 bases and J lost 5, with 5 bases in between. The CDR3 reads CASSEGHEQYV. The CDR3 DNA reads TGTGCCAGCAGTGAGGGCCACGAGCAGTACGTC.

The genes are TRBV12-3 or TRBV12-4 and TRBJ2-1; 11 nucleotides line up with TRBD2. The CDR3 is 16 residues long. The junction had 5 bases not matched to a gene; V was cut back by 3 bases and J by 4 bases. CDR3 in amino acids: CASSFLTSGVYNEQFF. CDR3 coding DNA: TGTGCCAGCAGTTTCCTGACTAGCGGGGTGTACAATGAGCAGTTCTTC.

This clonotype was detected only a few times. This sequence joins TRBV27 and TRBJ2-7; D unresolved. The CDR3 extends over 12 amino acids. Germline loops: CDR1 MNHEY, CDR2 SMNVEV (reference sequence). V lost 5 bases and J 4 bases, leaving 9 bases between the germline ends. The CDR3 spells CASSRNRYEQYF. CDR3 DNA: TGTGCCAGCAGTCGGAACCGTTACGAGCAGTACTTC.

The table lists this clonotype with many counts. This sequence joins TRBV27 and TRBJ1-1; D is ambiguous. Between the trimmed V and J ends, which lost 2 bases and 0 bases, there was a span of 7 bases. The CDR3 length is 14 residues. From germline, CDR1 is MNHEY and CDR2 SMNVEV (reference sequence). The CDR3 DNA follows: TGTGCCAGCAGTTTACTCCGGGTGAACACTGAAGCTTTCTTT. It codes for CASSLLRVNTEAFF.

The chain couples TRBV11-3 to TRBJ2-7, with 8 bases that match TRBD1. V lost 5 bases, J lost 2 bases, and 8 bases stayed unmatched. The CDR3 spans 15 residues. CDR1 SGHNT and CDR2 YENEEA come from the germline V gene. This CDR3 is CASSNRTGCAYEQYF. Here the CDR3 DNA reads TGTGCCAGCAGCAATCGGACAGGGTGCGCCTACGAGCAGTACTTC.

V is TRBV4-1 and J is TRBJ1-5; D perhaps matches TRBD1 (5 bases). The CDR3 extends over 18 amino acids. V lost 2 bases and J lost 2, with 19 bases in between. The germline V gene encodes CDR1 MGHRA and CDR2 YSYEKL. This CDR3 reads CASSQFERDSRGNQPQHF. The CDR3 DNA follows: TGCGCCAGCAGCCAATTCGAACGGGATTCCAGGGGCAATCAGCCCCAGCATTTT.

This clonotype was seen repeatedly, ten times or more. The chain employs TRBV7-2 and TRBJ2-1; D tentatively reads TRBD1 or TRBD2 (5 bases each). The CDR3 runs 13 residues. V lost 4 bases and J 10 bases, leaving 14 bases between the germline ends. Germline CDR1 reads SGHTA; CDR2 reads FQGNSA. In DNA, the CDR3 is TGTGCCAGCAGCTCCGGGGCCGGGCGGGAGCAGTTCTTC. Encoded protein: CASSSGAGREQFF.

This clonotype appeared many times. The chain joins TRBV29-1 to TRBJ2-7; no clear D gene. Deletions cut 0 bases from V and 0 bases from J, with 9 bases between. CDR1 is SQVTM, CDR2 ANQGSEA, per germline. There are 14 residues in the CDR3. In DNA, the CDR3 is TGCAGCGTTGAAGATGTTACCCTCTCCTACGAGCAGTACTTC. It encodes CSVEDVTLSYEQYF.

V gene TRBV6-9 combines with J gene TRBJ1-2; D is possibly TRBD1 (5 bases). The CDR3 contains 13 residues. Germline loops: CDR1 MNHGY, CDR2 SVAAGI. V was trimmed by 3 bases and J by 8 bases, leaving 13 bases between them. The CDR3: CASSYNGAGGYTF. CDR3 DNA: TGTGCCAGCAGTTACAACGGGGCAGGGGGCTACACCTTC.

This chain uses TRBV6-1 with TRBJ2-1; TRBD2 matches at 11 bases. Germline values: CDR1 MNHNS, CDR2 SASEGT. J lost 6 bases, V lost 6 bases, and 7 bases had no gene match. The CDR3 sequence is 15 residues long. The CDR3, as DNA: TGTGCCAGCAGCCACACTAGCGGGAGCTCCAATGAGCAGTTCTTC. It encodes CASSHTSGSSNEQFF.

This clonotype appeared many times. DNA for the CDR3: TGTGCCAGCGAGCGAACAGGGGGCACTGAAGCTTTCTTT. Protein product: CASERTGGTEAFF. J is TRBJ1-1 and V is TRBV28, with TRBD1 identical over 8 bases. The CDR3 runs to 13 residues. CDR1 and CDR2 from the germline V gene are MDHEN and SYDVKM. The V segment lost 8 bases and the J segment 4 bases; nucleotides outside the gene matches: 6. Full variable domain (remainder filled in from reference TRBV28 and TRBJ1-1): DVKVTQSSRYLVKRTGEKVFLECVQDMDHENMFWYRQDPGLGLRLIYFSYDVKMKEKGDIPEGYSVSREKKERFSLILESASTNQTSMYLCASERTGGTEAFFGQGTRLTVV.

This clonotype was seen many times. The chain uses TRBV6-1 and TRBJ2-3; D uncertain. Germline V gene lookup returns CDR1 MNHNS and CDR2 SASEGT. The CDR3 runs to 16 residues. The V end was cut by 3 bases, the J end by 1 base, with 14 bases between. Written as DNA, the CDR3 is TGTGCCAGCAGTGATGAGGACCTCAGAGGCACAGATACGCAGTATTTT. Its protein is CASSDEDLRGTDTQYF.

As to this clonotype: A much bigger clone sits one base away, suggesting this may be a read error. The chain uses TRBV5-1 and TRBJ2-1, with TRBD2 matching over 8 bases. The CDR3 covers 15 residues. The germline gives CDR1 SGHRS, CDR2 YFSETQ. The CDR3 region is CASSGSGISYNEQSF. As DNA, the CDR3 is TGCGCCAGCAGCGGTAGCGGGATCTCCTACAATGAGCAGTCCTTC.

This chain links TRBV11-1 with TRBJ1-6; D is perhaps TRBD1 (5 bases). CDR1 and CDR2 (germline): SGHAT, FQDESV (reference sequence). V lost 5 bases to trimming and J lost 6 bases, with 14 bases between them. The CDR3 is 15 amino acids. The CDR3 DNA is TGTGCCAGCAGCCCCCTTGACAGCTTTAATTCACCCCTCCACTTT. The encoded protein is CASSPLDSFNSPLHF.

The chain recombines TRBV10-3 with TRBJ2-3; no definite D call. Trimming stripped 3 bases from V and 5 bases from J, with 9 bases between. The CDR3 has 13 residues. The germline V gene encodes CDR1 ENHRY and CDR2 SYGVKD. The CDR3 sequence is CAISDYKQDTQYF. CDR3 coding DNA: TGTGCCATCAGTGACTACAAGCAAGATACGCAGTATTTT.

The CDR3 DNA reads TGTGCCAGCATTTCAAGACCCGGAGATACGCAGTATTTT. The encoded protein is CASISRPGDTQYF. This chain joins TRBV28 and TRBJ2-3; no reliable D call. The CDR3 loop spans 13 amino acids. V lost 7 bases, J lost 5 bases, and 13 bases lay in between. Germline lookup yields CDR1 MDHEN and CDR2 SYDVKM.

Written as DNA, the CDR3 is TGTGCCAGCAGCGGACAACAGGGGGCTGAGGAGCAGTACTTC. This codes for CASSGQQGAEEQYF. The chain combines TRBV9 with TRBJ2-7; 9 nucleotides agree with TRBD1. The V segment lost 3 bases and the J segment 7 bases; nucleotides outside the gene matches: 8. This CDR3 contains 14 residues. Germline CDR1 reads SGDLS; CDR2 reads YYNGEE. Filled out from reference TRBV9 and TRBJ2-7, the complete variable domain reads DSGVTQTPKHLITATGQRVTLRCSPRSGDLSVYWYQQSLDQGLQFLIQYYNGEERAKGNILERFSAQQFPDLHSELNLSSLELGDSALYFCASSGQQGAEEQYFGPGTRLTVT.

This chain connects TRBV7-3 to TRBJ2-1, with 11 bases identical to TRBD2. Germline lookup yields CDR1 SGHTA and CDR2 FQGTGA. This CDR3 spans 17 amino acids. V trimming: 4 bases; J trimming: 4 bases; junction bases outside the gene matches: 9. The CDR3 sequence: CASSSGLAGSPYNEQFF. In DNA form, the CDR3 reads TGTGCCAGCAGCTCTGGACTAGCGGGTTCACCTTACAATGAGCAGTTCTTC.

The chain couples TRBV29-1 to TRBJ1-2; D perhaps matches TRBD1 (6 bases). V was cut by 4 bases and J by 6 bases, with 12 bases left in between. Germline CDR1 and CDR2: SQVTM and ANQGSEA. The CDR3 loop spans 12 amino acids. The CDR3 DNA follows: TGCAGCGTTGCGGCAGGGGTTCATGGCTACACCTTC. Translated: CSVAAGVHGYTF.

This chain connects TRBV19 to TRBJ2-1, with D tentatively TRBD2 (5 bases). V lost 0 bases, J lost 3 bases, and 21 bases lay in between. This CDR3 spans 19 amino acids. The germline CDR1 and CDR2 sequences are LNHDA and SQIVND (reference sequence). CDR3 amino acids: CASSIDLPNDYGLYNEQFF. The CDR3 DNA reads as TGTGCCAGTAGTATAGATTTGCCCAATGACTACGGCCTCTACAATGAGCAGTTCTTC.

This clonotype came up many times. V usage is TRBV12-3 or TRBV12-4 and J usage is TRBJ2-7, with 10 bases lining up with TRBD2. The length of the CDR3 is 17 residues. V lost 3 bases to trimming and J lost 3 bases; unmatched junction nucleotides: 11. CDR3 nucleotide sequence: TGTGCCAGCAGTTTCATATCCGGGACTAGCGATATCTACGAGCAGTACGTC. This encodes CASSFISGTSDIYEQYV.

The chain has TRBV6-1 and TRBJ1-4; unclear D gene. The germline V and J ends were trimmed by 5 bases and 5 bases, with 15 bases remaining between them. Germline CDR1 reads MNHNS; CDR2 reads SASEGT. The CDR3 is 15 amino acids. The CDR3 bases are TGTGCCAGCAGTCCCCCATTAGGCAGCAATGAAAAACTGTTTTTT. Translating it yields CASSPPLGSNEKLFF.

A word on this clonotype: A read error is possible here, since a much larger clone lies one base away. The chain couples TRBV6-1 to TRBJ2-3; weak D call: TRBD2 (5 bases). Germline V gives CDR1 MNHNS, CDR2 SASEGT. The CDR3 contains 15 residues. The CDR3 is CASSDRGPRTDTRYF. The CDR3 DNA reads TGTGCCAGCAGTGACCGAGGGCCTCGCACAGATACGCGGTATTTT.

V gene TRBV6-1 combines with J gene TRBJ1-5, with D unresolved. This CDR3 comprises 13 residues. The germline V gene has CDR1 MNHNS and CDR2 SASEGT. V was clipped by 5 bases and J by 7 bases, with 12 bases between them. The CDR3 nucleotides read TGTGCCAGCAGTCCCAGTAGGAAACAGCCCCAGCATTTT. Translating it yields CASSPSRKQPQHF.

V is TRBV15 and J is TRBJ2-7; 9 bases are a match to TRBD2. V lost 0 bases to trimming and J lost 2 bases; unmatched junction nucleotides: 8. The CDR3 length is 17 residues. CDR1 is LNHNV, CDR2 YYDKDF, per germline (reference sequence). This chain's CDR3 is CATSRDWSASGAYEQYF. In DNA, the CDR3 is TGTGCCACCAGCAGAGATTGGTCGGCTAGCGGGGCCTACGAGCAGTACTTC.

Many counts were recorded for this clonotype. V and J are TRBV12-3 or TRBV12-4 and TRBJ2-7, with D possibly being TRBD1 (6 bases). The CDR3 is 14 amino acids. V lost 5 bases and J lost 3, with 14 bases in between. CDR3 region: CASSPRTDFYEQYF. The CDR3 DNA follows: TGTGCCAGCAGTCCGAGGACAGACTTCTACGAGCAGTACTTC.

This clonotype appeared many times. The CDR3 protein is CASSSSWRPQETQYF. The CDR3 DNA is TGTGCCAGCAGCTCAAGTTGGCGGCCACAAGAGACCCAGTACTTC. The chain carries TRBV11-2 and TRBJ2-5; no reliable D call. Germline V lookup: CDR1 SGHAT, CDR2 FQNNGV. This CDR3 spans 15 amino acids. V was clipped by 4 bases and J by 2 bases, with 14 bases between them.

Regarding this clonotype: A much larger clone sits a single nucleotide away, making a read error possible. This chain links TRBV18 with TRBJ2-1; D gene unclear. The CDR3 spans 15 residues. Trimming took 3 bases from V and 7 from J, leaving 16 bases between them. Germline assignment: CDR1 KGHSH and CDR2 LQKENI. CDR3 DNA: TGTGCCAGCTCACCTCGCTCGGGCGAGTGGAATGAGCAGTTCTTC. This codes for CASSPRSGEWNEQFF.